The table lists the clone carrying this TCR beta chain with a few counts. Its target is not known. This specimen comes from a study of identical twins. It was template switching that added a universal primer site, and there were unique molecular identifiers on the cDNA. TCRdb re-analysed the 5' RACE reads in MiXCR, keeping a single row per CDR3 protein. Here the sample spans hundreds of thousands of distinct CDR3 sequences, 15% to 20% being singletons. The study's findings and limits: Cross-sectional statistical analysis, not tracking of the same donors, underpinned the conclusions. Fewer insertions marked abundant cord blood beta clonotypes; young adult naive trended weakly, memory not at all.

This CDR3 is built from 13 residues. Trimming shortened V by 2 bases and J by 6 bases, and 8 bases separated the two germline ends. Germline CDR1 and CDR2: MNHEY and SVGAGI. Only healthy Caucasians were included as donors. The data were also submitted as part of a second study, on T cells expressing NK-cell markers.

This TCR was recovered from a woman aged 18-29 years in good health. The rearrangement uses TRBV6-5 and TRBJ2-1, with D hard to call. The sequenced sample was PBMCs. The CDR3, as DNA: TGTGCCAGCAGTTACGAGTCCCTCAATGAGCAGTTCTTC. Its translation is CASSYESLNEQFF.